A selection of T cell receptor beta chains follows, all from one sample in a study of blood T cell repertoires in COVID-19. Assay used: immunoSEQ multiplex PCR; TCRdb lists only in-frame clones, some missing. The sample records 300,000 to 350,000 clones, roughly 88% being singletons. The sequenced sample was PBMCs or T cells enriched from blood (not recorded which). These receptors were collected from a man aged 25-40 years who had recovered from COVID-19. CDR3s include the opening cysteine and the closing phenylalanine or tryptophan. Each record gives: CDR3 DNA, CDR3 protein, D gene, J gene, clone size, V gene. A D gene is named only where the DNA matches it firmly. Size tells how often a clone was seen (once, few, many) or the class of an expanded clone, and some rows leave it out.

DNA: TGTGCCAGCAGTTCCAGGCTGAACTCTGGAAACACCATATATTTT; CDR3: CASSSRLNSGNTIYF; D: NA; J: TRBJ1-3; size: NA; V: TRBV6-5
DNA: TGTGCCAGCAGCCGGACAGGGCAGGTCGCCGGGGAGCTGTTTTTT; CDR3: CASSRTGQVAGELFF; D: TRBD1; J: TRBJ2-2; size: few; V: TRBV7-9
DNA: TGTGCCAGCAGCATTACAGGGCCAGAGACCCAGTACTTC; CDR3: CASSITGPETQYF; D: NA; J: TRBJ2-5; size: once; V: TRBV28
DNA: TGTGCCAGCAGTTTACAGGGATATAATGAAAAACTGTTTTTT; CDR3: CASSLQGYNEKLFF; D: NA; J: TRBJ1-4; size: NA; V: TRBV28
DNA: TGTGCCAGCCAGGGGAACTCCTATAATTCACCCCTCCACTTT; CDR3: CASQGNSYNSPLHF; D: NA; J: TRBJ1-6; size: NA; V: TRBV28
DNA: TGCGCCAGCAGCTCCACTAGCACAGATACGCAGTATTTT; CDR3: CASSSTSTDTQYF; D: NA; J: TRBJ2-3; size: NA; V: TRBV5-1
DNA: TGTGCCAGCAGTTACTCCTCCGGAGATCAGCCCCAGCATTTT; CDR3: CASSYSSGDQPQHF; D: NA; J: TRBJ1-5; size: NA; V: TRBV6-6
DNA: TGTGCCAGCAGCCTGAGGGGGACTACACAAGAGACCCAGTACTTC; CDR3: CASSLRGTTQETQYF; D: NA; J: TRBJ2-5; size: NA; V: TRBV3-1/TRBV3-2
DNA: TGTGCCAGCAGTTACTCTTCCAGGGGGAAATTGGGAGGCTACACCTTC; CDR3: CASSYSSRGKLGGYTF; D: TRBD1; J: TRBJ1-2; size: NA; V: TRBV6-2/TRBV6-3
DNA: TGTGCCAAAGGACAGGGGGCCCTGAACACCGGGGAGCTGTTTTTT; CDR3: CAKGQGALNTGELFF; D: TRBD1; J: TRBJ2-2; size: NA; V: TRBV2
DNA: TGTGCCAGCAGTGAGAGTCAGGGGGCACGATCACCCCTCCACTTT; CDR3: CASSESQGARSPLHF; D: TRBD1; J: TRBJ1-6; size: NA; V: TRBV2
DNA: TGTGCCAGCAGTGAATGGGTGACAGTCTCCATGGAGCCCCAGCATTTT; CDR3: CASSEWVTVSMEPQHF; D: NA; J: TRBJ1-5; size: NA; V: TRBV2
DNA: TGTGCCAGCAGCTTGGACCCCAGGGAGGGGGGCTACACCTTC; CDR3: CASSLDPREGGYTF; D: NA; J: TRBJ1-2; size: NA; V: TRBV5-5
DNA: TGTGCCAGCAGGGAGACAGCGAACACCGGGGAGCTGTTTTTT; CDR3: CASRETANTGELFF; D: NA; J: TRBJ2-2; size: NA; V: TRBV7-2
DNA: TGTGCCAGTAGTTTCCTAGCGGGGGGAAACACCGGGGAGCTGTTTTTT; CDR3: CASSFLAGGNTGELFF; D: TRBD2; J: TRBJ2-2; size: NA; V: TRBV19
DNA: TGTGCCATCAGTGAGCACAGGGCCGGCTACACCTTC; CDR3: CAISEHRAGYTF; D: NA; J: TRBJ1-2; size: NA; V: TRBV10-3
DNA: TGTGCCAGCAGTTTACTAGCGGGGAACTACGAGCAGTACTTC; CDR3: CASSLLAGNYEQYF; D: TRBD2; J: TRBJ2-7; size: NA; V: TRBV27
DNA: TGTGCCACCAGCAGGGACGCTAGCGGGGGTCATGAGCAGTTCTTC; CDR3: CATSRDASGGHEQFF; D: TRBD2; J: TRBJ2-1; size: NA; V: TRBV15
DNA: TGCGCCAGCAATCCTATACAGGGTAAGCATCAGCCCCAGCATTTT; CDR3: CASNPIQGKHQPQHF; D: NA; J: TRBJ1-5; size: NA; V: TRBV23-1
DNA: TGTGCCAGCAGCCGTGGAGGGGACCAACCCTACGAGCAGTACTTC; CDR3: CASSRGGDQPYEQYF; D: NA; J: TRBJ2-7; size: NA; V: TRBV7-3
DNA: TGTGCCAGCAGTGAGTCCAGGGGGGAGGCTGAAGCTTTCTTT; CDR3: CASSESRGEAEAFF; D: TRBD1; J: TRBJ1-1; size: once; V: TRBV2
DNA: TGTGCCAGCAGTTTATCGGGCAGTAACACTGAAGCTTTCTTT; CDR3: CASSLSGSNTEAFF; D: NA; J: TRBJ1-1; size: NA; V: TRBV27
DNA: TGTGCCAGTAGTTACCGGGACAGCGATTCACCCCTCCACTTT; CDR3: CASSYRDSDSPLHF; D: TRBD1; J: TRBJ1-6; size: NA; V: TRBV19
DNA: TGCGCCAGCAGCCAACAACAGGGGAACACTGAAGCTTTCTTT; CDR3: CASSQQQGNTEAFF; D: NA; J: TRBJ1-1; size: NA; V: TRBV4-1
DNA: TGTGCCAGCAGTGGCGTGCCGGGACTATCCTACGAGCAGTACTTC; CDR3: CASSGVPGLSYEQYF; D: TRBD2; J: TRBJ2-7; size: NA; V: TRBV2
DNA: TGCGCCAGCAGGGGATCGACAGGGGGCGCGAGTGGCTACACCTTC; CDR3: CASRGSTGGASGYTF; D: TRBD1; J: TRBJ1-2; size: once; V: TRBV5-1
DNA: TGTGCCAGCAGTTTCCGGGTCGGCCAGCCCCAGCATTTT; CDR3: CASSFRVGQPQHF; D: NA; J: TRBJ1-5; size: NA; V: TRBV27
DNA: TGTGCCAGCAGTGTGGGGGCGGGGGGAGGTGATGAGCAGTTCTTC; CDR3: CASSVGAGGGDEQFF; D: TRBD2; J: TRBJ2-1; size: once; V: TRBV2
DNA: TGTGCCAGCAGCTTATCCGTTGGCCCCCAAGAGACCCAGTACTTC; CDR3: CASSLSVGPQETQYF; D: NA; J: TRBJ2-5; size: NA; V: TRBV7-7
DNA: TGTGCCAGCAAAGACCGGGACAGGGGTCCCCTCCAAGAGACCCAGTACTTC; CDR3: CASKDRDRGPLQETQYF; D: TRBD1; J: TRBJ2-5; size: NA; V: TRBV3-1/TRBV3-2
DNA: TGTGCCAGCAGCTCAAAACAACAGGGGTGGGGCACTGAAGCTTTCTTT; CDR3: CASSSKQQGWGTEAFF; D: TRBD1; J: TRBJ1-1; size: NA; V: TRBV7-9
DNA: TGCAGCGTCGGGGACAGGGGTGCAGATACGCAGTATTTT; CDR3: CSVGDRGADTQYF; D: TRBD1; J: TRBJ2-3; size: NA; V: TRBV29-1
DNA: TGTGCCAGCAGCTTTAGGGCAGGGTCTGGCGGGGAGCTGTTTTTT; CDR3: CASSFRAGSGGELFF; D: NA; J: TRBJ2-2; size: NA; V: TRBV11-2
DNA: TGTGCCAGCAGCGTACCGGGGGCGAACACCGGGGAGCTGTTTTTT; CDR3: CASSVPGANTGELFF; D: NA; J: TRBJ2-2; size: NA; V: TRBV9
DNA: TGTGCCAGCAGCCCTAGCGGGGGGGCCTACAATGAGCAGTTCTTC; CDR3: CASSPSGGAYNEQFF; D: TRBD2; J: TRBJ2-1; size: NA; V: TRBV3-1/TRBV3-2
DNA: TGTGCCAGCAGCTTAGTAGTCGGGAACGAGCAGTACTTC; CDR3: CASSLVVGNEQYF; D: NA; J: TRBJ2-7; size: NA; V: TRBV11-2
DNA: TGTGCCAGCAGAACTGACACTTCATCCCAGCATTTT; CDR3: CASRTDTSSQHF; D: NA; J: TRBJ1-5; size: NA; V: TRBV2